This TCR beta chain was identified in a study of high-grade serous ovarian cancer treatment subgroups. Turning to the study itself: Samples averaged about 15,000 reads and over 6,000 unique TCR beta rearrangements.

Tumor samples were obtained before definitive surgery or chemotherapy. Worth noting for this clone: The target antigen is unknown.

Study outcomes and limitations: TCR relatedness rose with neoantigen level and trended with mutation load. Spatial context was lost because tumors were sequenced in bulk. Different patients shared almost no repertoire; same-patient tumors shared 0.11 to 0.79.

Sequencing was performed with immunoSEQ multiplex PCR; in TCRdb, only in-frame clones are kept and a portion is missing. The sample includes roughly 10,000 clones, around four fifths of them seen just once. The CDR3 is made up of 15 amino acids. V gave up 9 bases and J gave up 4 bases; unmatched junction bases: 6. The germline CDR1 and CDR2 sequences are SNHLY and FYNNEI. The clonotype comes from a human donor with high-grade serous ovarian cancer. V and J are TRBV2 and TRBJ2-2; 12 bases align to TRBD1. Sequencing input: tumor tissue. The CDR3 coding sequence is TGTGCCAGAGAACGGGACAGGGGGCGCACCGGGGAGCTGTTTTTT. Translating it yields CARERDRGRTGELFF. The whole variable domain, filled in from reference TRBV2 and TRBJ2-2, reads EPEVTQTPSHQVTQMGQEVILRCVPISNHLYFYWYRQILGQKVEFLVSFYNNEISEKSEIFDDQFSVERPDGSNFTLKIRSTKLEDSAMYFCARERDRGRTGELFFGEGSRLTVL.